The entry below gives a single TCR beta chain sequence along with its context. The germline gives CDR1 GTSNPN, CDR2 SVGIG (reference sequence). Trimming cost V 4 bases and J 1 base, with 14 bases left between them. This CDR3 contains 14 residues. Time point defined: newly diagnosed GD, antithyroid drugs for less than 3 months. Scientists built the TCR library using RNA that was extracted from PBMCs. The sample originates from a study of regulatory T cells in long-lasting Graves disease. The TCR beta library used iRepertoire HTBI primers with Arm-PCR amplification of CDR3. Per the original methods: Among the samples, 60 to 65 TRBV and more than twelve TRBJ segments were identified. TCRdb itself ran the multiplex PCR reads through MiXCR, one entry per CDR3 protein. TCRdb, not the authors, supplied the V and J calls. The data contain around 470,000 distinct CDR3 sequences, approximately 14% of them seen just once; the ten biggest clones take up roughly 18%.

This same sample was also part of a study on T cells in Graves' hyperthyroidism and ophthalmopathy. That investigation notes: Patients with ophthalmopathy were separated from those with stable hyperthyroidism by a 13 V-J model.

Source: peripheral blood mononuclear cells (PBMCs), taken at new diagnosis, from a patient treated with antithyroid drugs. The rearrangement uses TRBV30 and TRBJ2-7; D is unresolved. This TCR was recovered from a woman between 50 and 59 years old with Graves disease. Written as DNA, the CDR3 is TGTGCCTGGACCCGGCAGGTGATATCCTACGAGCAGTACTTC. It is translated as CAWTRQVISYEQYF.